Below, 32 T cell receptor beta chains from the same sample are listed, as sequenced in a study of cytotoxic CD8 clonotypes in ibrutinib-treated CLL. This table comes from immunoSEQ multiplex PCR, and its TCRdb copy is limited to in-frame clones, with some not included. This table holds tens of thousands of clones, 56% found once. The sequences come from PBMCs, collected after 24 months of ibrutinib treatment. These receptors were collected from a human donor with chronic lymphocytic leukemia.

Written as DNA, the CDR3 is TGCGCCAGCAGCTTTTATAGAAGGGCCTACGAGCAGTACGTC. Amino acids: CASSFYRRAYEQYV. The rearrangement links TRBV5-1 to TRBJ2-7; no definite D call. Trimming stripped 2 bases from V and 2 bases from J, with 11 bases between. CDR1 is SGHRS, CDR2 YFSETQ, per germline. The CDR3 sequence is 14 residues long.

In nucleotides, the CDR3 is TGTGCCAGCACCTCTGGTAGGGGCCGGGAGACCCAGTACTTC. Translation gives CASTSGRGRETQYF. The V call is TRBV25-1, the J call TRBJ2-5; D perhaps matches TRBD1 (5 bases). This CDR3 contains 14 residues. CDR1 is MGHDK, CDR2 SYGVNS, per germline. The V and J ends lost 7 bases and 5 bases respectively, with 17 bases between them.

There are many counts of this clone. The chain links TRBV5-4 to TRBJ2-2; the match to TRBD1 covers 11 bases. V trimming: 4 bases; J trimming: 4 bases; junction bases outside the gene matches: 6. Looked up from germline, CDR1 is SGHNT and CDR2 is YYREEE (reference sequence). The CDR3 contains 16 residues. The CDR3 here is CASSPGDRGGTGELFF. Here the CDR3 DNA reads TGTGCCAGCAGCCCCGGGGACAGGGGGGGCACCGGGGAGCTGTTTTTT.

This chain uses TRBV6-1 with TRBJ2-7; D remains ambiguous. The V gene's germline CDR1 is MNHNS and CDR2 SASEGT. CDR3 length: 13 amino acids. V was cut by 4 bases and J by 1 base, with 8 bases left in between. The CDR3, as DNA: TGTGCCAGCAGTGTAGGTCGGTCCTACGAGCAGTACTTC. It specifies CASSVGRSYEQYF.

This clone appeared a single time. The chain joins TRBV18 to TRBJ2-7, with D hard to call. V shed 6 bases and J shed 0 bases, with 6 bases lying between them. CDR1 is KGHSH and CDR2 is LQKENI in the germline V gene. The CDR3 has 12 residues. As DNA, the CDR3 is TGTGCCAGCTCTTCGGACTCCTACGAGCAGTACTTC. As protein: CASSSDSYEQYF.

J is TRBJ2-3 and V is TRBV6-5; 9 bases fit TRBD2. The CDR3 contains 15 residues. Germline V CDR1 and CDR2: MNHEY, SVGAGI. After removal of 2 bases from V and 4 bases from J, the junction contained 4 bases not matched to a gene. In DNA form, the CDR3 reads TGTGCCAGCAGTTACGCGGGAGGGTATTCAGATACGCAGTATTTT. It yields the protein CASSYAGGYSDTQYF.

In this sample, this clone turned up once. J is TRBJ2-5 and V is TRBV4-2; 9 nucleotides align to TRBD1. This CDR3 contains 16 residues. Germline V gene lookup returns CDR1 LGHNA and CDR2 YNFKEQ. Germline trimming cut 2 bases from V and 6 bases from J; bases unmatched to any gene: 10. The CDR3 sequence: CASSQKWDRDRKTQYF. The CDR3, as DNA: TGTGCCAGCAGCCAAAAATGGGACAGGGACAGAAAGACCCAGTACTTC.

This clone was seen just once. Given the absence of the conserved phenylalanine or tryptophan at the CDR3 end, a read error is likely. Because the CDR3's place on the DNA is in doubt, the DNA is left out and the CDR3 is given as listed by TCRdb. The rearrangement uses TRBV11-3 and TRBJ1-4; TRBD1 is taken as the D call from the table, unchecked against the DNA. Germline assignment: CDR1 SGHNT and CDR2 YENEEA. The CDR3 is 16 amino acids in total, end residues counted. CDR3 region: CASSLTLRDRAVLMPY.

This clone was detected once. The chain couples TRBV5-1 to TRBJ2-1; 8 bases fit TRBD1. Germline V gene lookup returns CDR1 SGHRS and CDR2 YFSETQ. The V segment lost 0 bases and the J segment 3 bases; nucleotides outside the gene matches: 5. This CDR3 is built from 16 residues. CDR3 residues: CASSLARDRFYNEQFF. CDR3 bases: TGCGCCAGCAGCTTGGCCCGGGACAGGTTCTACAATGAGCAGTTCTTC.

This clone was found a few times. The chain is built from TRBV10-2 and TRBJ1-1; perhaps TRBD1 as D (5 bases). CDR1 WSHSY and CDR2 SAAADI come from the germline V gene. Trimming pared 6 bases from V and 8 bases from J, leaving 10 bases between. The CDR3 loop spans 11 amino acids. CDR3 bases: TGCGCCAGCAGACGGGACCTGGAAGCTTTCTTT. This translates into CASRRDLEAFF.

V and J are TRBV7-9 and TRBJ1-2, with D possibly TRBD1 on 5 matching bases. The CDR3 spans 15 residues. The ends were cut back, 7 bases at V and 0 bases at J, with 15 bases in the middle. The germline V gene has CDR1 SEHNR and CDR2 FQNEAQ (reference sequence). CDR3 protein: CASNHWDRANYGYTF. CDR3 DNA: TGTGCCAGCAACCATTGGGACCGAGCTAACTATGGCTACACCTTC.

The chain has TRBV29-1 and TRBJ1-2; D gene ambiguous. Trimming removed 5 bases from V and 4 bases from J, with 14 bases in between. Germline CDR1 reads SQVTM; CDR2 reads ANQGSEA. The CDR3 contains 13 residues. CDR3 protein: CSVIPAAFYGYTF. CDR3 nucleotides: TGCAGCGTTATCCCGGCCGCGTTCTATGGCTACACCTTC.

Turning to this clone: Other DNA sequences in this sample translate to the same CDR3. The chain is built from TRBV5-4 and TRBJ2-7, with no clear D. CDR1 is SGHNT and CDR2 is YYREEE in the germline V gene (reference sequence). CDR3 length: 11 residues. V was clipped by 0 bases and J by 4 bases, with 2 bases between them. The CDR3 nucleotides are TGTGCCAGCAGCTTGGGATACGAGCAGTACTTC. Translating gives CASSLGYEQYF.

The chain couples TRBV29-1 to TRBJ2-7; 13 nucleotides agree with TRBD2. Per germline, CDR1 SQVTM and CDR2 ANQGSEA. V was clipped by 7 bases and J by 3 bases; unmatched bases: 9. This CDR3 is built from 15 residues. In DNA form, the CDR3 reads TGCAGCGCTGGACTAGCGGGAGCTCTGGGCTACGAGCAGTACTTC. This gives the protein CSAGLAGALGYEQYF.

This sequence joins TRBV19 and TRBJ1-5, with 7 bases that match TRBD1. The ends lost 6 bases at V and 3 bases at J; junction bases unmatched: 8. Germline CDR1 and CDR2: LNHDA and SQIVND (reference sequence). This CDR3 contains 15 residues. The CDR3 DNA is TGTGCCAGTAGGGCTTCCGGGACAGACAATCAGCCCCAGCATTTT. It codes for CASRASGTDNQPQHF.

The J gene is TRBJ2-1, the V gene TRBV11-1; TRBD1 matches at 7 bases. This CDR3 contains 15 residues. CDR1 is SGHAT and CDR2 is FQDESV in the germline V gene (reference sequence). After removal of 5 bases from V and 0 bases from J, the junction contained 4 bases not matched to a gene. CDR3 sequence: CASSEGQSSYNEQFF. CDR3 bases: TGTGCCAGCAGCGAGGGACAGAGCTCCTACAATGAGCAGTTCTTC.

This chain connects TRBV28 to TRBJ1-1; no clear D gene. Trimming shortened V by 4 bases and J by 1 base, and 7 bases separated the two germline ends. From germline, CDR1 is MDHEN and CDR2 SYDVKM. This CDR3 comprises 13 residues. CDR3 in DNA: TGTGCCAGCAGTTCTTCAAGGAACACTGAAGCTTTCTTT. Protein product: CASSSSRNTEAFF.

This clone showed up just once. The chain carries TRBV5-8 and TRBJ2-5; TRBD1 agrees at 8 bases. Germline V lookup: CDR1 SGHTS, CDR2 YDEGEE. The CDR3 has 14 amino acids. V lost 4 bases and J lost 5; bases outside the gene matches: 7. CDR3 residues: CASSKGQVLETQYF. The CDR3 coding sequence is TGTGCCAGCAGCAAGGGACAGGTGCTTGAGACCCAGTACTTC.

This clone has a count of ten or more. The J gene is TRBJ2-1, the V gene TRBV5-1; tentatively, D is TRBD1 (5 bases). In germline, CDR1 is SGHRS, CDR2 YFSETQ. Deletions cut 5 bases from V and 7 bases from J, with 13 bases between. The CDR3 spans 13 residues. CDR3 nucleotides: TGCGCCAGCAGGACAGACCAGGGAAATGAGCAGTTCTTC. It is translated as CASRTDQGNEQFF.

This clone occurred a few times. The chain is built from TRBV7-9 and TRBJ1-1, with a possible D match to TRBD1 (6 bases). Trimming shortened V by 5 bases and J by 5 bases, and 9 bases separated the two germline ends. Germline values: CDR1 SEHNR, CDR2 FQNEAQ (reference sequence). The CDR3 consists of 12 residues. The CDR3 nucleotides read TGTGCCAGCAGCCAACAGGGTACTGAAGCTTTCTTT. Translation gives CASSQQGTEAFF.

This clone has only a few counts. The V call is TRBV11-2, the J call TRBJ1-6; D gene uncertain. The CDR3 has 14 residues. The ends were cut back, 1 base at V and 9 bases at J, with 10 bases in the middle. CDR1 SGHAT and CDR2 FQNNGV come from the germline V gene. The CDR3 reads CASSLAGRSSPLHF. CDR3 DNA: TGTGCCAGCAGCTTAGCAGGTCGGTCTTCACCCCTCCACTTT.

The chain combines TRBV4-1 with TRBJ2-5, with D hard to call. Per germline, CDR1 MGHRA and CDR2 YSYEKL. Between the trimmed V and J ends, which lost 0 bases and 1 base, there was a span of 9 bases. The CDR3 is 15 amino acids. CDR3 sequence reads: CASSQDIQGQETQYF. The CDR3 region has the DNA TGCGCCAGCAGCCAAGATATTCAAGGCCAAGAGACCCAGTACTTC.

The chain couples TRBV5-1 to TRBJ2-7; 7 bases agree with TRBD1. Germline CDR1 is SGHRS and CDR2 is YFSETQ. This CDR3 is built from 14 residues. Germline trimming cut 2 bases from V and 5 bases from J; bases unmatched to any gene: 7. The CDR3 loop reads CASSLRTGAHEQYF. The CDR3 DNA reads as TGCGCCAGCAGCTTAAGAACAGGGGCCCACGAGCAGTACTTC.

The V call is TRBV7-8, the J call TRBJ2-2; 7 bases line up with TRBD1. Germline CDR1 SGHVS, CDR2 FQNEAQ. This CDR3 region has 15 residues. V was pared by 6 bases and J by 5 bases, with 9 bases of the junction left unmatched. The CDR3 here is CASSSKTGWTGELFF. The CDR3 DNA reads as TGTGCCAGCAGTTCCAAGACAGGGTGGACCGGGGAGCTGTTTTTT.

There are a few counts of this clone. The chain couples TRBV5-1 to TRBJ1-1, with D possibly matching TRBD1 (5 bases). The germline V gene encodes CDR1 SGHRS and CDR2 YFSETQ. The CDR3 loop spans 15 amino acids. The V and J ends lost 4 bases and 5 bases respectively, with 18 bases between them. CDR3 region: CASSPRGPLRTEAFF. CDR3 DNA: TGCGCCAGCAGCCCCCGGGGACCCTTGCGGACTGAAGCTTTCTTT.

The CDR3 loop reads CASSTGNLPGDTQYF. Here the CDR3 DNA reads TGTGCCAGTAGTACAGGGAACTTACCTGGAGATACGCAGTATTTT. The chain links TRBV19 to TRBJ2-3; possibly TRBD1 for D (5 bases). The length of the CDR3 is 15 residues. V gave up 4 bases and J gave up 5 bases, with 16 bases separating them. The V gene's germline CDR1 is LNHDA and CDR2 SQIVND (reference sequence).

The V gene is TRBV7-5, the J gene TRBJ1-2; the table's D call TRBD1 went unverified against the DNA. TRBV7-5 is a known pseudogene. The CDR3 contains 12 residues. In DNA, the CDR3 is TGTGTCAGAAGCTACCACAGGAATGGCTACACCTTC. Amino acids: CVRSYHRNGYTF.

This clone was seen many times. This chain links TRBV7-2 with TRBJ2-7; D might be TRBD1 (6 bases). This CDR3 is built from 14 residues. Trimming left V 7 bases short and J 3 bases short, with 16 bases between. CDR1 SGHTA and CDR2 FQGNSA come from the germline V gene. The CDR3 sequence: CASKSGGPIYEQYV. The DNA of the CDR3 is TGTGCCAGCAAAAGTGGGGGCCCTATCTACGAGCAGTACGTC.

This chain joins TRBV5-4 and TRBJ2-2; D perhaps matches TRBD2 (6 bases). Between the trimmed V and J ends, which lost 2 bases and 4 bases, there was a span of 15 bases. The CDR3 is 16 amino acids. CDR1 is SGHNT, CDR2 YYREEE, per germline (reference sequence). The CDR3 reads CASSLVHGRSTGELFF. The CDR3 DNA is TGTGCCAGCAGCTTAGTCCATGGGAGGAGCACCGGGGAGCTGTTTTTT.

V is TRBV5-1 and J is TRBJ2-3; 7 nucleotides match TRBD1. In germline, CDR1 is SGHRS, CDR2 YFSETQ. The CDR3 spans 16 residues. V lost 0 bases, J lost 5 bases, and 9 bases stayed unmatched. CDR3 bases: TGCGCCAGCAGCTTGGCCGTACAGGGGTACCGAGATACGCAGTATTTT. Its protein is CASSLAVQGYRDTQYF.

V and J are TRBV5-1 and TRBJ2-3; D unresolved. This CDR3 has 13 residues. V lost 0 bases and J lost 5, with 7 bases in between. CDR1 and CDR2 from the germline V gene are SGHRS and YFSETQ. CDR3 nucleotides: TGCGCCAGCAGCTTGGGGTGGCTAGATACGCAGTATTTT. Its translation is CASSLGWLDTQYF.

This clone has a handful of counts. The V call is TRBV28, the J call TRBJ2-2; TRBD2 might be the D (5 bases). Looked up from germline, CDR1 is MDHEN and CDR2 is SYDVKM. The germline V and J ends were trimmed by 7 bases and 6 bases, with 21 bases remaining between them. The CDR3 has 16 residues. The CDR3 sequence: CASNKRWQEVSGELFF. In nucleotides, the CDR3 is TGTGCCAGCAACAAAAGGTGGCAGGAGGTGTCCGGGGAGCTGTTTTTT.